The rows below give T cell receptor beta chains drawn from one sample of a study of OX40 agonist ivuxolimab in advanced cancers. This table comes from immunoSEQ multiplex PCR, and its TCRdb copy is limited to in-frame clones, with some not included. The sample holds 100,000 or so clones, over 75% seen once. The sequenced sample was CD4+ or CD8+ T cells sorted from blood, obtained in a trial of the OX40 agonist ivuxolimab. All receptors come from an adult with an advanced solid tumor such as melanoma, head and neck, liver or kidney cancer. CDR3s include the opening cysteine and the closing phenylalanine or tryptophan. Fields, in order: clone size, V gene, J gene, D gene, CDR3 DNA, CDR3 protein. A D gene is named only where the DNA matches it firmly. Expanded clones get a size class; other rows say once, few or many, or leave the size out.

clone_size: NA; v_call: TRBV20-1; j_call: TRBJ2-2; d_call: NA; cdr3_nt: TGCAGTGCTAGAGGATACGGGGAGCTGTTTTTT; cdr3_aa: CSARGYGELFF
clone_size: NA; v_call: TRBV27; j_call: TRBJ2-5; d_call: NA; cdr3_nt: TGTGCCAGCAGTCTACAGGGTGCAGAGACCCAGTACTTC; cdr3_aa: CASSLQGAETQYF
clone_size: many; v_call: TRBV7-9; j_call: TRBJ1-1; d_call: NA; cdr3_nt: TGTGCCAGCAGCCGGGTGAGGGCTACTGAAGCTTTCTTT; cdr3_aa: CASSRVRATEAFF
clone_size: once; v_call: TRBV19; j_call: TRBJ2-2; d_call: TRBD2; cdr3_nt: TGTGCCAGTAGTATAGTCGGCCTAGCGGGGGCCAACACCGGGGAGCTGTTTTTT; cdr3_aa: CASSIVGLAGANTGELFF
clone_size: NA; v_call: TRBV27; j_call: TRBJ2-1; d_call: NA; cdr3_nt: TGTGCCAGCAGTTCAGGGGGGGTAAGCTCCTACAATGAGCAGTTCTTC; cdr3_aa: CASSSGGVSSYNEQFF
clone_size: NA; v_call: TRBV5-4; j_call: TRBJ1-1; d_call: NA; cdr3_nt: TGTGCCAGCAGCCCTCGGACGGACTTGAACACTGAAGCTTTCTTT; cdr3_aa: CASSPRTDLNTEAFF
clone_size: NA; v_call: TRBV5-1; j_call: TRBJ2-3; d_call: TRBD2; cdr3_nt: TGCGCCAGCAGCACCGGGGGAGGGGGCACAGATACGCAGTATTTT; cdr3_aa: CASSTGGGGTDTQYF
clone_size: NA; v_call: TRBV9; j_call: TRBJ1-6; d_call: NA; cdr3_nt: TGTGCCAGCAGCGCCAGCCCCAGGGTCGGGAATTCACCCCTCCACTTT; cdr3_aa: CASSASPRVGNSPLHF
clone_size: once; v_call: TRBV2; j_call: TRBJ2-3; d_call: NA; cdr3_nt: TGTGCCAGCATGTTGCTAGATACGCAGTATTTT; cdr3_aa: CASMLLDTQYF
clone_size: NA; v_call: TRBV7-2; j_call: TRBJ2-1; d_call: NA; cdr3_nt: TGTGCCAGCAGCTTAGCGGCTAGCGTATACAATGAGCAGTTCTTC; cdr3_aa: CASSLAASVYNEQFF
clone_size: NA; v_call: TRBV5-1; j_call: TRBJ2-1; d_call: TRBD2; cdr3_nt: TGCGCCAGCAGCCTAGCGGGGGGGCCGGTCAATGAGCAGTTCTTC; cdr3_aa: CASSLAGGPVNEQFF
clone_size: NA; v_call: TRBV30; j_call: TRBJ2-7; d_call: NA; cdr3_nt: TGTGCCTGGAGGGGGCCGGAGGGGGCAGTCTACGAGCAGTACTTC; cdr3_aa: CAWRGPEGAVYEQYF
clone_size: NA; v_call: TRBV7-8; j_call: TRBJ1-1; d_call: NA; cdr3_nt: TGTGCCAGCAGCTTAGTGGCGACAAACACTGAAGCTTTCTTT; cdr3_aa: CASSLVATNTEAFF
clone_size: NA; v_call: TRBV7-2; j_call: TRBJ1-3; d_call: NA; cdr3_nt: TGTGCCAGCAGCGCCCCGACAATCTCTGGAAACACCATATATTTT; cdr3_aa: CASSAPTISGNTIYF
clone_size: NA; v_call: TRBV7-9; j_call: TRBJ2-7; d_call: TRBD1; cdr3_nt: TGTGCCAGCAGCTTAGAGGGGGGACAGGGGACCTACGAGCAGTACTTC; cdr3_aa: CASSLEGGQGTYEQYF
clone_size: NA; v_call: TRBV6-1; j_call: TRBJ2-5; d_call: TRBD2; cdr3_nt: TGTGCCAGCAGTGGACCGGGACTAGCCCAACCCGGAGAGACCCAGTACTTC; cdr3_aa: CASSGPGLAQPGETQYF
clone_size: NA; v_call: TRBV6-1; j_call: TRBJ2-4; d_call: NA; cdr3_nt: TGTGCCAGCAGTGAAGGCGGGTGGGAGTCCAAAAACATTCAGTACTTC; cdr3_aa: CASSEGGWESKNIQYF
clone_size: NA; v_call: TRBV23-1; j_call: TRBJ2-5; d_call: NA; cdr3_nt: TGCGCCAGCAGCACCCCTCTCGTAGAGGGGAACGGTGAGACCCAGTACTTC; cdr3_aa: CASSTPLVEGNGETQYF
clone_size: NA; v_call: TRBV5-5; j_call: TRBJ1-6; d_call: TRBD1; cdr3_nt: TGTGCCAGCAGCTACGCGGGGACAGGGAATTCACCCCTCCACTTT; cdr3_aa: CASSYAGTGNSPLHF
clone_size: NA; v_call: TRBV18; j_call: TRBJ1-2; d_call: NA; cdr3_nt: TGTGCCAGCTCACCACTCGGATTGGAGGACTATGGCTACACCTTC; cdr3_aa: CASSPLGLEDYGYTF
clone_size: NA; v_call: TRBV7-2; j_call: TRBJ2-5; d_call: TRBD2; cdr3_nt: TGTGCCAGCGGCGGGGGCCAAGAGACCCAGTACTTC; cdr3_aa: CASGGGQETQYF
clone_size: NA; v_call: TRBV2; j_call: TRBJ2-7; d_call: NA; cdr3_nt: TGTGCCAGCAGAAGGGACTCCTACGAGCAGTACTTC; cdr3_aa: CASRRDSYEQYF
clone_size: NA; v_call: TRBV7-2; j_call: TRBJ1-1; d_call: NA; cdr3_nt: TGTGCCAGCAGGCAGAACAGGGCTGAAGCTTTCTTT; cdr3_aa: CASRQNRAEAFF
clone_size: NA; v_call: TRBV10-3; j_call: TRBJ1-2; d_call: NA; cdr3_nt: TGTGCCATCAGTGAGCTACAGGGAGAGGGCTACACCTTC; cdr3_aa: CAISELQGEGYTF
clone_size: NA; v_call: TRBV5-3; j_call: TRBJ2-2; d_call: NA; cdr3_nt: TGTGCCAGAAGCCCGCCCTATAACGGCGGGGAGCTGTTTTTT; cdr3_aa: CARSPPYNGGELFF
clone_size: NA; v_call: TRBV11-2; j_call: TRBJ1-2; d_call: NA; cdr3_nt: TGTGCCAGCAGCCCGCCGGCCGGGGGCGCCTATGGCTACACCTTC; cdr3_aa: CASSPPAGGAYGYTF
clone_size: NA; v_call: TRBV5-1; j_call: TRBJ2-1; d_call: TRBD1; cdr3_nt: TGCGCCAGCAGAGAGACGCGGGACAGGGGAAGCAATGAGCAGTTCTTC; cdr3_aa: CASRETRDRGSNEQFF
clone_size: NA; v_call: TRBV27; j_call: TRBJ2-3; d_call: NA; cdr3_nt: TGTGCCAGCAGTCAGGAAGACAGTGCAGATACGCAGTATTTT; cdr3_aa: CASSQEDSADTQYF
clone_size: NA; v_call: TRBV5-1; j_call: TRBJ2-5; d_call: NA; cdr3_nt: TGCGCCAGCAGCTGGGGGAAAGAGACCCAGTACTTC; cdr3_aa: CASSWGKETQYF
clone_size: NA; v_call: TRBV5-6; j_call: TRBJ1-5; d_call: NA; cdr3_nt: TGTGCCAGCAGCCTGGGCCCAGGGAAAAAAGTAATGAGCAATCAGCCCCAGCATTTT; cdr3_aa: CASSLGPGKKVMSNQPQHF
clone_size: NA; v_call: TRBV15; j_call: TRBJ1-2; d_call: TRBD1; cdr3_nt: TGTGCCACCAGCAGGCAGCAGGGGGCAGGTGGCTACACCTTC; cdr3_aa: CATSRQQGAGGYTF
clone_size: NA; v_call: TRBV5-4; j_call: TRBJ2-1; d_call: TRBD1; cdr3_nt: TGTGCCAGCAGCTTCTTCGACAGGGGTCCTTACAATGAGCAGTTCTTC; cdr3_aa: CASSFFDRGPYNEQFF
clone_size: NA; v_call: TRBV2; j_call: TRBJ2-6; d_call: NA; cdr3_nt: TGTGCCAGCAGTGAGACTAGAACTGGGGCCAACGTCCTGACTTTC; cdr3_aa: CASSETRTGANVLTF